These T cell receptor beta chains were read from a single sample in a study of CD8+ T cells in alopecia areata. Profiled with immunoSEQ multiplex PCR; TCRdb holds only in-frame clones, not every one. Among some 98,000 clones, 50% to 75% were seen once, and the ten largest hold 15% to 19%. The source was CD8+ T cells sorted from blood, collected at week 4, from a patient treated with tofacitinib. These TCRs come from a human donor with alopecia areata. Each CDR3 is given with its conserved first and last residue. A D gene is named only where the DNA matches it firmly. Only some rows state a clone size, as once, few, many or a class for expanded clones.

abundance	d_gene	j_gene	v_gene	CDR3aa	CDR3nt
NA	NA	TRBJ1-1	TRBV5-1	CASSPEGGTEAFF	TGCGCCAGCAGCCCCGAAGGGGGCACTGAAGCTTTCTTT
NA	NA	TRBJ2-7	TRBV4-2	CASSQEGISYEQYF	TGTGCCAGCAGCCAAGAGGGCATATCTTACGAGCAGTACTTC
NA	TRBD1	TRBJ1-2	TRBV19	CASSIYRDRTYGYTF	TGTGCCAGTAGTATATACCGGGACAGGACCTATGGCTACACCTTC
NA	NA	TRBJ2-5	TRBV5-4	CASSSEIEGEETQYF	TGTGCCAGCAGCTCTGAAATCGAGGGAGAAGAGACCCAGTACTTC
NA	NA	TRBJ1-1	TRBV14	CASSQDNLVAGLNTEAFF	TGTGCCAGCAGCCAAGATAATCTGGTCGCAGGGCTGAACACTGAAGCTTTCTTT
few	NA	TRBJ2-1	TRBV27	CASSLSRENEQFF	TGTGCCAGCAGTCTCAGTAGGGAGAATGAGCAGTTCTTC
NA	NA	TRBJ1-6	TRBV5-6	CASSLGWGNSPLHF	TGTGCCAGCAGTCTCGGTTGGGGAAATTCACCCCTCCACTTT
NA	NA	TRBJ2-1	TRBV9	CASESGLDEQFF	TGTGCCAGCGAGTCAGGGCTCGATGAGCAGTTCTTC
NA	TRBD2	TRBJ2-7	TRBV4-1	CASSQQTGTSGTYEQYF	TGCGCCAGCAGCCAACAAACCGGGACTAGCGGTACCTACGAGCAGTACTTC
NA	TRBD1	TRBJ2-3	TRBV6-5	CASTPDRLGTDTQYF	TGTGCCAGCACCCCGGACAGGCTAGGCACAGATACGCAGTATTTT
NA	NA	TRBJ2-5	TRBV4-3	CASSPSTGTGGTQYF	TGCGCCAGCAGCCCCTCAACAGGAACAGGCGGGACCCAGTACTTC
few	NA	TRBJ2-4	TRBV2	CAIEGDINIQYF	TGTGCCATCGAGGGGGACATAAACATTCAGTACTTC
few	NA	TRBJ2-1	TRBV28	CASSPAGLGYNEQFF	TGTGCCAGCAGTCCAGCCGGCCTAGGGTACAATGAGCAGTTCTTC
few	NA	TRBJ1-2	TRBV7-9	CASSLADVEVNYGYTF	TGTGCCAGCAGCTTAGCGGACGTCGAGGTGAACTATGGCTACACCTTC
few	NA	TRBJ2-2	TRBV5-1	CASSVPGQNTGELFF	TGCGCCAGCAGCGTGCCGGGACAGAACACCGGGGAGCTGTTTTTT
NA	NA	TRBJ2-7	TRBV25-1	CASIPVGGAYEQYF	TGTGCCAGCATCCCAGTTGGGGGAGCCTACGAGCAGTACTTC
few	TRBD2	TRBJ2-1	TRBV28	CASSPLTSGNEQFF	TGTGCCAGCAGTCCCCTGACTAGCGGCAATGAGCAGTTCTTC
NA	TRBD2	TRBJ2-3	TRBV7-3	CASSLGLAGHTDTQYF	TGTGCCAGCAGCTTAGGGTTAGCGGGACACACAGATACGCAGTATTTT
NA	NA	TRBJ1-5	TRBV19	CASTPGTGSGQPQHF	TGTGCCAGTACCCCTGGGACGGGATCTGGACAGCCCCAGCATTTT
few	NA	TRBJ2-2	TRBV7-9	CASSLIEVITGELFF	TGTGCCAGCAGCTTAATTGAGGTTATCACCGGGGAGCTGTTTTTT
NA	NA	TRBJ2-7	TRBV6-5	CASSYTDSYEQYF	TGTGCCAGCAGTTACACGGACTCCTACGAGCAGTACTTC
few	NA	TRBJ1-2	TRBV5-1	CASSIRDGTYGYTF	TGTGCCAGCAGCATCCGGGACGGTACCTATGGCTACACCTTC
NA	TRBD2	TRBJ2-7	TRBV7-8	CASSLTSPGRGDKYEQYF	TGTGCCAGCAGCTTGACGAGCCCCGGGCGGGGGGACAAGTACGAGCAGTACTTC
NA	NA	TRBJ1-1	TRBV14	CASSSWTGFGVNTEAFF	TGTGCCAGCAGCTCTTGGACGGGCTTTGGGGTGAACACTGAAGCTTTCTTT
NA	NA	TRBJ2-7	TRBV5-1	CASSLDGGSYEQYF	TGCGCCAGCAGCTTGGACGGAGGCTCCTACGAGCAGTACTTC
NA	NA	TRBJ2-3	TRBV7-9	CASSDGIRQYF	TGTGCCAGCAGCGATGGGATCCGGCAGTATTTT
few	NA	TRBJ2-5	TRBV25-1	CASSEYNHQGPRETQYF	TGTGCCAGCAGTGAATATAACCATCAGGGGCCGCGGGAGACCCAGTACTTC
NA	NA	TRBJ2-1	TRBV7-8	CASSGPGVPYNEQFF	TGTGCCAGCAGCGGTCCAGGGGTACCCTACAATGAGCAGTTCTTC
NA	NA	TRBJ2-3	TRBV19	CASSIDPQPGTPERTDTQYF	TGTGCCAGTAGTATAGATCCCCAGCCCGGGACACCGGAACGCACAGATACGCAGTATTTT
NA	NA	TRBJ2-7	TRBV7-9	CASSDSWGADYEQYF	TGTGCCAGCAGCGACTCGTGGGGGGCCGACTACGAGCAGTACTTC
NA	NA	TRBJ2-1	TRBV27	CASSFISDATEQFF	TGTGCCAGCAGTTTTATCTCGGACGCAACTGAGCAGTTCTTC
once	NA	TRBJ2-5	TRBV5-1	CASSPRTEYQETQYF	TGCGCCAGCAGCCCGAGGACAGAGTACCAAGAGACCCAGTACTTC
once	NA	TRBJ2-7	TRBV7-2	CASSLHPGYEQYF	TGTGCCAGCAGCCTACACCCAGGGTACGAGCAGTACTTC
NA	TRBD2	TRBJ2-5	TRBV4-2	CASSKVAGGRYQETQYF	TGTGCCAGCAGCAAAGTAGCGGGGGGCCGGTACCAAGAGACCCAGTACTTC
NA	NA	TRBJ1-1	TRBV27	CASSPQLNTEAFF	TGTGCCAGCAGTCCTCAATTGAACACTGAAGCTTTCTTT
NA	TRBD1	TRBJ1-1	TRBV4-3	CASSQGQGDTEAFF	TGCGCCAGCAGCCAAGGACAGGGCGACACTGAAGCTTTCTTT
NA	NA	TRBJ2-2	TRBV27	CASSYRAGELFF	TGTGCCAGCAGTTACAGGGCCGGGGAGCTGTTTTTT
few	NA	TRBJ1-1	TRBV27	CASSLSGPARYTEAFF	TGTGCCAGCAGCCTATCGGGCCCGGCAAGGTACACTGAAGCTTTCTTT
NA	TRBD1	TRBJ2-7	TRBV2	CASSEGTGPYEQYF	TGTGCCAGCAGTGAGGGGACAGGGCCCTACGAGCAGTACTTC
NA	NA	TRBJ2-1	TRBV6-5	CASSQDANNEQFF	TGTGCCAGCAGTCAGGACGCAAACAATGAGCAGTTCTTC
NA	TRBD1	TRBJ1-1	TRBV7-9	CASSSPGGSDTEAFF	TGTGCCAGCAGCTCACCAGGGGGGTCGGACACTGAAGCTTTCTTT